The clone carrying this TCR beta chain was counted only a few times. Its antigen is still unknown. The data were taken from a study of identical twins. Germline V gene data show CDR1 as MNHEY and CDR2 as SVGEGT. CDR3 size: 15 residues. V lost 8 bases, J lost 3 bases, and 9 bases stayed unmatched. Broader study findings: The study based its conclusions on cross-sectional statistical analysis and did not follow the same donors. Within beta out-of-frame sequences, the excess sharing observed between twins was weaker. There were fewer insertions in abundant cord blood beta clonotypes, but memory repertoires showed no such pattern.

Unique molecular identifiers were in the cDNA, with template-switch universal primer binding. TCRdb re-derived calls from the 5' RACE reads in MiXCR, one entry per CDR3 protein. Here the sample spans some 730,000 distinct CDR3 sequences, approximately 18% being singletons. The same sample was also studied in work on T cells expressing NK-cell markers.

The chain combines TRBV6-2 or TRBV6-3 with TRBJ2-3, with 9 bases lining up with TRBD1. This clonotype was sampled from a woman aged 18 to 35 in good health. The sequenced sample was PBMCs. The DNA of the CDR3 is TGTGCCAGCTCCTCGGGGGACAGGGAAACAGATACGCAGTATTTT. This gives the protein CASSSGDRETDTQYF.